This TCR beta chain was obtained from a study of blood T cell repertoires in COVID-19. Overall study context: Both acute and convalescent COVID-19 samples were obtained from the United States, Italy and Spain. The analysed material was cDNA or gDNA that came from T cells, B-cell-depleted T cells, or PBMCs.

In the original processing: Cell counts per sample came from amplifying reference gene primers. The assay was immunoSEQ multiplex PCR, and TCRdb's table has in-frame clones only and misses some. V, J and clone size are those of that table, while D and trimming were read from the DNA. This table has about 160,000 clones, about 90% appearing once. Germline V gene lookup returns CDR1 SGHTA and CDR2 FQGNSA. The CDR3 sequence is 14 residues long. Trimming shortened V by 5 bases and J by 2 bases, and 11 bases separated the two germline ends. It was during active infection that Seattle patients were enrolled and then longitudinally followed.

The sequenced sample was peripheral blood. The chain is built from TRBV7-2 and TRBJ2-3; D might be TRBD2 (6 bases). This TCR was recovered from a man younger than 40 with COVID-19, enrolled during active disease. CDR3 coding DNA: TGTGCCAGCAGCCCAAGCGGGCTCACAGATACGCAGTATTTT. This gives the protein CASSPSGLTDTQYF.